Shown below are 25 T cell receptor beta chains from a single sample sequenced in a study of T-cell reconstitution after alpha-beta-depleted transplantation in children (dated by TCRdb to 2016 to 2018). The method was PCR. TCRdb names Illumina HiSeq 2500 as the instrument used. Molecular barcoding was employed in the preparation of TCR libraries, with unique molecular identifiers being used to normalize TCRbeta repertoire quantification. TCRdb's own reprocessing of the public reads used fastp at Q25 and MiXCR and kept productive beta chains. Rows are combined by CDR3 protein, so each entry shows the most common genes and DNA. This sample gives around 360,000 distinct CDR3 sequences in total; around a tenth of them show up just once. The ten top clones hold 2% to 2.5% of the sample. Sequencing used PBMCs from the stem cell graft donor, obtained from the stem cell graft. These receptors were taken from a human donor who donated a stem cell graft to a child with acute lymphoblastic leukemia.

This clonotype was recorded many times. The chain recombines TRBV7-9 with TRBJ2-5, with a possible D match to TRBD1 (6 bases). V lost 5 bases to trimming and J lost 5 bases, with 21 bases between them. CDR3 size: 16 residues. CDR1 SEHNR and CDR2 FQNEAQ come from the germline V gene (reference sequence). CDR3 bases: TGTGCCAGCAGCCCCGGGCAGGGGAGTTACGGGGAGACCCAGTACTTC. It yields the protein CASSPGQGSYGETQYF.

This clonotype was detected many times. V usage is TRBV12-3 or TRBV12-4 and J usage is TRBJ2-7, with no clear D. Trimming removed 5 bases from V and 4 bases from J, with 9 bases in between. The CDR3 is 12 amino acids. The CDR3 sequence: CASSPLGYEQYF. DNA for the CDR3: TGTGCCAGCAGTCCCCTCGGTTACGAGCAGTACTTC.

CDR3 residues: CASNTGAGFF. The CDR3 DNA follows: TGTGCCAGCAATACGGGGGCGGGGTTCTTC. This chain uses TRBV3-1 with TRBJ2-1, with D perhaps assigned TRBD1 or TRBD2 (6 bases each). V was cut by 7 bases and J by 15 bases, with 13 bases left in between. Germline CDR1 reads LGHDT; CDR2 reads YNNKEL (reference sequence). CDR3 length: 10 amino acids.

This clonotype was found many times. This chain joins TRBV3-1 and TRBJ2-7, with a tentative D call TRBD1 (6 bases). Trimming cost V 6 bases and J 2 bases, with 14 bases left between them. CDR1 is LGHDT and CDR2 is YNNKEL in the germline V gene (reference sequence). This CDR3 is built from 14 residues. CDR3 DNA: TGTGCCAGCAGGTCGGGACAAGACCCCTACGAGCAGTACTTC. Translating it yields CASRSGQDPYEQYF.

This clonotype was seen more than once but under ten times. The chain couples TRBV15 to TRBJ2-5, with 11 positions matching TRBD2. Germline values: CDR1 LNHNV, CDR2 YYDKDF (reference sequence). V dropped 2 bases and J dropped 4; count of bases not matched to a gene: 6. The CDR3 has 16 amino acids. The CDR3 here is CATSRPSSGGIETQYF. As DNA, the CDR3 is TGTGCCACCAGCAGACCCTCTAGCGGGGGGATAGAGACCCAGTACTTC.

This chain joins TRBV5-1 and TRBJ1-4, with TRBD1 matching 11 bases. V lost 4 bases, J lost 7 bases, and 12 bases stayed unmatched. There are 17 residues in the CDR3. CDR1 is SGHRS, CDR2 YFSETQ, per germline. CDR3 loop: CASSPGQGAQISEKLFF. CDR3 nucleotide sequence: TGCGCCAGCAGCCCAGGACAGGGGGCGCAAATATCTGAAAAACTGTTTTTT.

The chain carries TRBV7-2 and TRBJ2-1; D remains ambiguous. From germline, CDR1 is SGHTA and CDR2 FQGNSA. CDR3 length: 16 amino acids. The V and J ends lost 5 bases and 6 bases respectively, with 20 bases between them. CDR3 residues: CASSALREVRSNEQFF. CDR3 nucleotides: TGTGCCAGCAGCGCCCTTCGAGAGGTCCGTAGCAATGAGCAGTTCTTC.

V and J are TRBV11-1 and TRBJ2-2; 9 nucleotides line up with TRBD2. The CDR3 totals 19 residues. With V trimmed by 8 bases and J by 2 bases, 18 bases remained unmatched. Germline CDR1 and CDR2: SGHAT and FQDESV (reference sequence). CDR3 sequence: CASCNDRLLTSGNTGELFF. In nucleotides, the CDR3 is TGTGCCAGCTGTAACGACAGGTTGTTGACTAGCGGAAACACCGGGGAGCTGTTTTTT.

The rearrangement uses TRBV20-1 and TRBJ2-7; 9 bases are a match to TRBD2. Germline V lookup: CDR1 DFQATT, CDR2 SNEGSKA (reference sequence). The CDR3 spans 15 residues. Trimming removed 0 bases from V and 3 bases from J; junction bases left unmatched: 6. CDR3: CSARDVLAGFYEQYF. The CDR3 coding sequence is TGCAGTGCTAGAGATGTGCTAGCGGGGTTCTACGAGCAGTACTTC.

This chain connects TRBV5-1 to TRBJ2-7; D is perhaps TRBD1 or TRBD2 (5 bases each). Germline CDR1 and CDR2: SGHRS and YFSETQ. V lost 2 bases and J 0 bases, leaving 15 bases between the germline ends. The CDR3 has 16 residues. The CDR3 DNA reads as TGCGCCAGCAGCTTAGCAACCGGGGACGGCTCCTACGAGCAGTACTTC. This translates into CASSLATGDGSYEQYF.

This clonotype was seen a handful of times. The chain recombines TRBV5-1 with TRBJ2-2; D is possibly TRBD2 (6 bases). Germline V gene sequence: CDR1 SGHRS, CDR2 YFSETQ. CDR3 size: 14 residues. The V and J ends lost 3 bases and 2 bases respectively, with 8 bases between them. As DNA, the CDR3 is TGCGCCAGCAGCTACGGGAGTAACACCGGGGAGCTGTTTTTT. It yields the protein CASSYGSNTGELFF.

In the case of this clonotype: Since a much larger clone is just one base distant, this may be a read error. The chain has TRBV7-9 and TRBJ2-7; D ambiguous. The V end was cut by 5 bases, the J end by 5 bases, with 7 bases between. The CDR3 sequence is 11 residues long. Germline CDR1 is SEHNR and CDR2 is FQNEAQ (reference sequence). This CDR3 reads CASSPAHEQYF. In DNA form, the CDR3 reads TGTGCCAGCAGCCCGGCCCACGAGCAGTACTTC.

This clonotype has only a few counts. The gene calls are TRBV15 and TRBJ2-5; 8 bases align to TRBD2. J was trimmed by 2 bases and V by 4 bases; bases with no gene match: 6. The CDR3 has 15 amino acids. Per the germline V gene, CDR1 is LNHNV and CDR2 is YYDKDF (reference sequence). The CDR3 protein is CATSKGTSGQETQYF. The CDR3 region has the DNA TGTGCCACCAGCAAGGGTACTAGCGGACAAGAGACCCAGTACTTC.

This clonotype was seen ten or more times. This chain connects TRBV12-3 or TRBV12-4 to TRBJ2-5; 9 nucleotides agree with TRBD1. The CDR3 totals 14 residues. With 3 bases clipped from V and 3 bases from J, the junction kept 2 bases outside the gene matches. The CDR3 bases are TGTGCCAGCAGTTTCGACAGGGGGAAAGAGACCCAGTACTTC. Residues: CASSFDRGKETQYF.

The rearrangement joins TRBV6-2 or TRBV6-3 to TRBJ2-3, with D perhaps matching TRBD1 (6 bases). V was clipped by 6 bases and J by 0 bases, with 10 bases between them. This CDR3 has 14 amino acids. Germline V gives CDR1 MNHEY, CDR2 SVGEGT. Here the CDR3 DNA reads TGTGCCAGCAGCAGACAGGCCAGCACAGATACGCAGTATTTT. It encodes CASSRQASTDTQYF.

The DNA for the CDR3 is TGTGCCAGCAGTTATCCGAGAGGAAAGGCCAAGGAGCAGCCCCAGCATTTT. This codes for CASSYPRGKAKEQPQHF. V and J are TRBV6-2 or TRBV6-3 and TRBJ1-5; D gene uncertain. Trimming took 3 bases from V and 7 from J, leaving 22 bases between them. Per germline, CDR1 MNHEY and CDR2 SVGEGT. CDR3 size: 17 residues.

This clonotype was detected ten times or more. The chain recombines TRBV29-1 with TRBJ1-1; D is unresolved. V was clipped by 3 bases and J by 5 bases, with 13 bases between them. The CDR3 loop spans 13 amino acids. Germline lookup yields CDR1 SQVTM and CDR2 ANQGSEA. CDR3 sequence: CSVDGSLRTEAFF. CDR3 DNA sequence: TGCAGCGTTGATGGGTCCCTAAGGACTGAAGCTTTCTTT.

This clonotype has at least ten counts. The chain employs TRBV3-1 and TRBJ1-2, with unresolved D. V was trimmed by 1 base and J by 7 bases, leaving 13 bases between them. Germline CDR1 is LGHDT and CDR2 is YNNKEL (reference sequence). The CDR3 runs to 14 residues. The CDR3 loop is CASSQASHEGGYTF. The CDR3 region has the DNA TGTGCCAGCAGCCAAGCCAGCCACGAAGGTGGCTACACCTTC.

This sequence joins TRBV11-1 and TRBJ2-2; 8 bases are shared with TRBD2. Trimming cost V 6 bases and J 0 bases; bases outside gene matches: 12. The CDR3 has 18 amino acids. CDR1 and CDR2 (germline): SGHAT, FQDESV (reference sequence). This CDR3 reads CASRGTFGLATNTGELFF. The DNA for the CDR3 is TGTGCCAGCAGGGGTACCTTTGGACTAGCCACGAACACCGGGGAGCTGTTTTTT.

The rearrangement uses TRBV5-1 and TRBJ2-7; TRBD2 aligns across 13 bases. V was pared by 7 bases and J by 0 bases, with 1 base of the junction left unmatched. CDR3 length: 14 residues. Germline lookup yields CDR1 SGHRS and CDR2 YFSETQ. DNA of the CDR3: TGCGCCAGCGGGACTAGCGGGATCTCCTACGAGCAGTACTTC. This gives the protein CASGTSGISYEQYF.

The rearrangement links TRBV3-1 to TRBJ2-5, with D possibly TRBD1 on 5 matching bases. Germline CDR1 LGHDT, CDR2 YNNKEL (reference sequence). The CDR3 sequence is 14 residues long. V was shortened by 1 base and J by 5 bases, with 11 bases between the two germline ends. The CDR3, as DNA: TGTGCCAGCAGCCAAGGACGACAGCCGGAGACCCAGTACTTC. Its translation is CASSQGRQPETQYF.

This clonotype has ten or more counts. The chain joins TRBV4-1 to TRBJ2-3; D might be TRBD2 (6 bases). The CDR3 is made up of 15 amino acids. Germline V lookup: CDR1 MGHRA, CDR2 YSYEKL. V was pared by 2 bases and J by 4 bases, with 13 bases between. The CDR3 reads CASSQSPGDADTQYF. CDR3 nucleotide sequence: TGCGCCAGCAGCCAATCTCCGGGAGACGCAGATACGCAGTATTTT.

The chain couples TRBV7-3 to TRBJ1-5; TRBD1 is a possible D gene (5 bases). Trimming took 5 bases from V and 2 from J, leaving 13 bases between them. Germline CDR1 SGHTA, CDR2 FQGTGA. CDR3 length: 15 residues. The DNA of the CDR3 is TGTGCCAGCAGCCGACAGCGGGGGGGCAATCAGCCCCAGCATTTT. Its protein is CASSRQRGGNQPQHF.

This clonotype was recorded a few times. The rearrangement links TRBV7-9 to TRBJ2-7; no reliable D call. This CDR3 comprises 14 residues. Germline CDR1 is SEHNR and CDR2 is FQNEAQ (reference sequence). V was clipped by 2 bases and J by 7 bases, with 15 bases between them. The CDR3 region has the DNA TGTGCCAGCAGCTTAAAGCTGGCCCTCTCGGAGCAGTACTTC. This codes for CASSLKLALSEQYF.

This clonotype was counted only a few times. The chain links TRBV12-3 or TRBV12-4 to TRBJ2-2; TRBD1 is a possible D gene (7 bases). The CDR3 consists of 15 residues. V was clipped by 7 bases and J by 3 bases, with 15 bases between them. CDR3 sequence (DNA): TGTGCCAGCAATATCCCAGGGGGGTACACCGGGGAGCTGTTTTTT. Translating gives CASNIPGGYTGELFF.